This TCR beta chain was obtained from a study of CD8+ T cells in alopecia areata (dated by TCRdb to between 2018 and 2020). With respect to the entire study: The treated patients, all with moderate-to-severe alopecia areata, were enrolled in an open-label pilot trial of oral tofacitinib given at 5 to 10 mg twice daily. The SALT score, which quantifies the percentage of affected scalp surface area, was used to measure disease severity in treated patients. The RNA source kit depended on sample type: the PAXgene miRNA kit for fixed scalp, the miRNeasy kit for PBMCs, and the RNeasy kit for mouse skin. Scalp clonality was compared among normal scalp (n=4), patchy alopecia areata scalp (n=8), and alopecia totalis/universalis scalp (n=8). Tofacitinib was given for 6 to 18 months, followed by 6 months of follow-up off drug to assess delayed response and recurrence. Scalp tissue and sorted CD4+ and CD8+ peripheral blood T cells from patchy and totalis/universalis alopecia areata patients and from healthy controls were covered by human TCRbeta sequencing. In both human patients and the C3H/HeJ mouse model, the study applied high-throughput TCRbeta sequencing to look at T cell clonal expansion in alopecia areata. Biopsies were taken from tofacitinib-treated patients at baseline and again at 4 and 24 weeks into treatment, and several of those patients also had a later scalp biopsy. TCRbeta CDR3 regions were amplified by immunoSEQ multiplex PCR with 35 Vbeta forward and 13 Jbeta reverse primers.

Libraries were prepared through the immunoSEQ multiplex PCR assay. RNA was extracted from all samples and reverse transcribed into cDNA as template for TCR sequencing. First-strand cDNA was synthesized using SuperScript III with a 2:1 mix of oligo-dT and random hexamers. A synthetic immune receptor repertoire was used to assess amplification bias, and residual bias was removed computationally. In the paper's pipeline: Raw reads were preprocessed to remove errors, and CDR3 was defined according to IMGT conventions as the region from the conserved cysteine to phenylalanine. Clonality was calculated as 1 minus Shannon entropy normalized by log2 of the number of productive unique TCRs. Scalp TCRbeta sequences were cross-referenced with sorted blood CD4 and CD8 repertoires so that the CD4 or CD8 identity of scalp clones could be inferred. TCRdb re-hosts the immuneACCESS table, in-frame sequences only. Its copies lack some clones; in the studies checked, an unresolved V gene accounts for under half of them, and the cause for the rest is not known. V, J and clone size were drawn from that table, and D and trimming were deduced from the DNA. Across this sample there are some 130,000 clones, with 50% to 65% seen only once. The ten top clones hold more than 15% of the sample.

V is cut back by 4 bases and J by 2 bases, with 10 bases in the junction unmatched. The germline V gene supplies CDR1 SQVTM and CDR2 ANQGSEA. Its CDR3 holds 15 amino acids, cysteine through phenylalanine. Solely the CDR3 DNA is kept, with 45 bases framed from the first base. Explained via the paper, the time point label denotes: about 4 weeks on oral tofacitinib. In light of the paper, this sample's treatment or condition label describes: oral pan-JAK inhibitor, 5-10 mg twice daily. Lesional scalp punch biopsies and peripheral blood were collected from alopecia areata patients. PBMCs were separated by density centrifugation and stained for CD3, CD4 and CD8, after which CD4+ and CD8+ T cells were sorted on a FACSAria. Broader findings and caveats from the paper: Lesional scalp, especially in alopecia totalis/universalis, showed higher clonality and more expanded CD8+ clones than normal scalp, suggesting antigenic drive. Shared TCR sequences between patients were less evident than in mice, which may be partly attributable to HLA diversity in the patient population. Many expanded lesional clones persisted in scalp and blood during tofacitinib treatment, which may partly explain relapse after stopping treatment. Unlike mouse skin, where gammadelta T cells dominate, normal human skin contains resident alphabeta T cells that get sequenced too, which complicates analysis of the scalp TCR repertoire. Because the treated cohort was small and had only one nonresponder, larger studies are needed to examine links between baseline CD8+ expansion and response. Tofacitinib significantly lowered scalp clonality and the number of expanded CD8+ clones among the top 100 scalp clones.

As to this clone: Its antigen is not yet known. No base quality values were provided; no much bigger clone lies one nucleotide off.

Material: CD8+ T cells sorted from blood, obtained at week 4, from a patient treated with tofacitinib. This receptor chain uses TRBV29-1 and TRBJ1-2; 7 central bases correspond to TRBD1. The origin of this receptor is a human donor with alopecia areata. The DNA sequence is as follows: TGCAGCGTTGGTCCGGGACAGACCGAAAACTATGGCTACACCTTC. Its translation is CSVGPGQTENYGYTF.